This T cell receptor (beta chain) was identified in a study of blood T cell repertoires in COVID-19. Sequencing was performed with immunoSEQ multiplex PCR; in TCRdb, only in-frame clones are kept and a portion is missing. The sample has roughly 170,000 clones, 80% to 90% seen once. CDR3 size: 13 residues. CDR1 is GTSNPN, CDR2 SVGIG, per germline (reference sequence). The V and J ends lost 2 bases and 0 bases respectively, with 5 bases between them. The chain carries TRBV30 and TRBJ1-3, with no clear D. Sequenced input: peripheral blood. The TCR was taken from a man aged 70 or older with active or convalescent COVID-19. The CDR3 sequence: CAWSRDSGNTIYF. For the CDR3, the DNA is TGTGCCTGGAGTCGGGACTCTGGAAACACCATATATTTT.